The T cell receptor beta chain under discussion was sequenced for a study of blood T cells in healthy people across ages. Using a J-beta primer mix together with a sample-barcoded 5' primer, a second PCR was run for roughly 6 to 11 cycles. TCRdb re-derived calls from the 5' RACE reads in MiXCR, one entry per CDR3 protein. The sample includes 800,000 to 1,300,000 distinct CDR3 sequences, approximately 25% seen only once; the top ten take 0.65% to 0.95%. Germline assignment: CDR1 SNHLY and CDR2 FYNNEI. This CDR3 is built from 12 residues. Trimming took off 0 bases at V and 4 bases at J, with 4 bases between the two ends. This clonotype was observed a few times. The antigen remains undetermined. Healthy Caucasian individuals from Russia aged roughly 6 to 100 were enrolled as donors. Whole-study findings and limits: Greater diversity and more naive CD4+ cells were seen in long-lived donors than in aged donors.

The same sample was also used in a study of T cells of mothers and their children.

The sample consisted of blood. The receptor was derived from a girl aged 2-10 years in good health. This chain uses TRBV2 with TRBJ2-7; D not certain. The CDR3 DNA reads TGTGCCAGCAGTGAAGCGCTTTACGAGCAGTACTTC. Translated: CASSEALYEQYF.